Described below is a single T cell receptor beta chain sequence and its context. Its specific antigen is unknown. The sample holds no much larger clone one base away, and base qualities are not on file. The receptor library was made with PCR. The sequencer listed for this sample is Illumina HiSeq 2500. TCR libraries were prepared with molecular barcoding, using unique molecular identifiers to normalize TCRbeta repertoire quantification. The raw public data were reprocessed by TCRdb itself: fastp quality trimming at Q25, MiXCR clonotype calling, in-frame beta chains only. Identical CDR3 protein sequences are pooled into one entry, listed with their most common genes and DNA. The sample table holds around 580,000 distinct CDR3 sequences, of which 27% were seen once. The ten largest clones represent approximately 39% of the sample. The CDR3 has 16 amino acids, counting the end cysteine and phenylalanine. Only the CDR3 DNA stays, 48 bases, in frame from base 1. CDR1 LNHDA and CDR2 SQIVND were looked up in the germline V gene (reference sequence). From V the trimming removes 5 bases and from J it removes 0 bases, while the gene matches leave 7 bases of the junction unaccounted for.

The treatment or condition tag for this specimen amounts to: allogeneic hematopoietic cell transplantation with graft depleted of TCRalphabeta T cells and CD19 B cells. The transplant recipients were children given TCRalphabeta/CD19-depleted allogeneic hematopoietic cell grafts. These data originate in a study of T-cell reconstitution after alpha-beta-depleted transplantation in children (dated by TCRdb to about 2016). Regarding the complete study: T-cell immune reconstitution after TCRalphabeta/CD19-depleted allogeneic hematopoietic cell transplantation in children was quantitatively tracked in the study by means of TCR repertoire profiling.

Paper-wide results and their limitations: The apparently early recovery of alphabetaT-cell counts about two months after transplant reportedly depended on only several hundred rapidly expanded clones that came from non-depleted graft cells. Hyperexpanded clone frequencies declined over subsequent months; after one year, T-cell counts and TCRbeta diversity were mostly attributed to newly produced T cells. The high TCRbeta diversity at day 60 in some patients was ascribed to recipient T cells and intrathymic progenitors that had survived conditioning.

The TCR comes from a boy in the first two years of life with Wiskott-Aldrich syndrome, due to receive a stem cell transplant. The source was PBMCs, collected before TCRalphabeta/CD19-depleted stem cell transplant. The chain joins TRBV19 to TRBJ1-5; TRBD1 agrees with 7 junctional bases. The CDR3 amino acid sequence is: CASSFDREYSNQPQHF. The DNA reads TGTGCCAGTAGTTTCGACAGGGAATATAGCAATCAGCCCCAGCATTTT. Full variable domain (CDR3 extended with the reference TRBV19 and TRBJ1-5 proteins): DGGITQSPKYLFRKEGQNVTLSCEQNLNHDAMYWYRQDPGQGLRLIYYSQIVNDFQKGDIAEGYSVSREKKESFPLTVTSAQKNPTAFYLCASSFDREYSNQPQHFGDGTRLSIL.